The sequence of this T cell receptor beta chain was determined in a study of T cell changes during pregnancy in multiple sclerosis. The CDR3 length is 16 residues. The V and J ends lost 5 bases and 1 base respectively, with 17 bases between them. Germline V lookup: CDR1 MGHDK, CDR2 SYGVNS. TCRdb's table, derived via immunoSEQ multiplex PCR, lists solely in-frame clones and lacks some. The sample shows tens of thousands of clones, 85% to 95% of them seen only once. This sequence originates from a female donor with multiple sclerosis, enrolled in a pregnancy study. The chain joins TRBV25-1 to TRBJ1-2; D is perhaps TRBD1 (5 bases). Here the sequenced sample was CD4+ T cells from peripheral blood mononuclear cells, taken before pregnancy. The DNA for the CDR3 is TGTGCCAGCAGTCGGGCAGGGTCGCTGGGTAACTATGGCTACACCTTC. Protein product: CASSRAGSLGNYGYTF.